One and the same sample provided the 22 T cell receptor beta chains below, sequenced in a study of radiotherapy plus CTLA-4 blockade in lung cancer. Method: immunoSEQ multiplex PCR; TCRdb's copy keeps in-frame clones and lacks some. The sample yields 95,000 to 150,000 clones, 70% to 90% seen once. The source was peripheral blood, collected from a patient treated with radiotherapy plus ipilimumab. These receptors all stem from a human donor with non-small cell lung cancer that progressed on radiotherapy plus ipilimumab.

The V and J genes are TRBV6-5 and TRBJ2-1, with D perhaps given as TRBD1 or TRBD2 (5 bases each). This CDR3 has 16 amino acids. Trimming shortened V by 4 bases and J by 8 bases, and 21 bases separated the two germline ends. Germline-derived CDR1 and CDR2 are MNHEY and SVGAGI. In nucleotides, the CDR3 is TGTGCCAGCAGTTCGGGACGCGCAAAATCTCCCGATGAGCAGTTCTTC. It specifies CASSSGRAKSPDEQFF.

This chain connects TRBV18 to TRBJ2-1, with 11 bases aligning to TRBD2. The CDR3 has 14 amino acids. Germline CDR1 is KGHSH and CDR2 is LQKENI. V lost 6 bases and J lost 5; bases outside the gene matches: 3. CDR3 region: CASSPGLADNEQFF. CDR3 DNA: TGTGCCAGCTCGCCGGGACTAGCGGACAATGAGCAGTTCTTC.

The rearrangement links TRBV6-1 to TRBJ2-3, with a possible D match to TRBD2 (6 bases). Looked up from germline, CDR1 is MNHNS and CDR2 is SASEGT. The length of the CDR3 is 15 residues. V gave up 1 base and J gave up 2 bases, with 10 bases separating them. CDR3 loop: CASSEDGGPTDTQYF. DNA for the CDR3: TGTGCCAGCAGTGAAGACGGGGGTCCCACAGATACGCAGTATTTT.

This chain links TRBV5-1 with TRBJ2-7; D might be TRBD2 (6 bases). The V gene lost 0 bases and the J gene lost 5 bases, with 12 bases spanning the gap. The CDR3 totals 14 residues. Germline CDR1 SGHRS, CDR2 YFSETQ. The CDR3 DNA reads TGCGCCAGCAGCTTGGTTGGCGGGAACAACGAGCAGTACTTC. This codes for CASSLVGGNNEQYF.

This rearrangement joins TRBV5-5 to TRBJ1-6; no reliable D call. V dropped 4 bases and J dropped 7 bases, with 9 bases sitting between them. CDR3 length: 13 amino acids. Germline V gene data show CDR1 as SGHKS and CDR2 as YYEKEE (reference sequence). The CDR3 reads CASSTEANSPLHF. The DNA of the CDR3 is TGTGCCAGCAGCACGGAGGCAAATTCACCCCTCCACTTT.

The V call is TRBV2, the J call TRBJ1-1, with D possibly being TRBD1 (5 bases). V was shortened by 3 bases and J by 1 base, with 12 bases between the two germline ends. The germline CDR1 and CDR2 sequences are SNHLY and FYNNEI. The CDR3 is 15 residues long. CDR3 sequence: CASSDVGPGNTEAFF. For the CDR3, the DNA is TGTGCCAGCAGTGATGTGGGGCCGGGGAACACTGAAGCTTTCTTT.

The gene calls are TRBV6-1 and TRBJ1-2, with D possibly TRBD1 on 5 matching bases. The CDR3 has 13 amino acids. Deletions cut 6 bases from V and 4 bases from J, with 12 bases between. Germline-derived CDR1 and CDR2 are MNHNS and SASEGT. Written as DNA, the CDR3 is TGTGCCAGCAGGAGGGGAGGACCCTATGGCTACACCTTC. It is translated as CASRRGGPYGYTF.

This clone was recorded a few times. This chain links TRBV19 with TRBJ2-2; D is possibly TRBD2 (5 bases). The V gene's germline CDR1 is LNHDA and CDR2 SQIVND (reference sequence). The CDR3 covers 15 residues. With 3 bases removed from V and 3 bases from J, the gap between germline ends came to 11 bases. CDR3 nucleotides: TGTGCCAGTAGTATCCGTGGGGAGTACACCGGGGAGCTGTTTTTT. Translating it yields CASSIRGEYTGELFF.

The J gene is TRBJ1-4, the V gene TRBV25-1, with 9 positions matching TRBD1. CDR1 MGHDK and CDR2 SYGVNS come from the germline V gene. The CDR3 covers 15 residues. V trimming: 2 bases; J trimming: 8 bases; junction bases outside the gene matches: 6. CDR3 protein: CASSEPQGAREKLFF. In nucleotides, the CDR3 is TGTGCCAGCAGTGAACCACAGGGGGCTCGGGAAAAACTGTTTTTT. The whole variable domain, remainder taken from reference TRBV25-1 and TRBJ1-4, is EADIYQTPRYLVIGTGKKITLECSQTMGHDKMYWYQQDPGMELHLIHYSYGVNSTEKGDLSSESTVSRIRTEHFPLTLESARPSHTSQYLCASSEPQGAREKLFFGSGTQLSVL.

V gene TRBV7-8 combines with J gene TRBJ2-3, with D unresolved. There are 14 residues in the CDR3. Germline CDR1 reads SGHVS; CDR2 reads FQNEAQ. Trimming took off 0 bases at V and 4 bases at J, with 8 bases between the two ends. The CDR3 sequence: CASSLAIGSDTQYF. The CDR3 DNA follows: TGTGCCAGCAGCTTAGCAATAGGGTCAGATACGCAGTATTTT.

The chain recombines TRBV7-8 with TRBJ1-1, with D perhaps TRBD1 (6 bases). The CDR3 loop spans 12 amino acids. Germline CDR1 is SGHVS and CDR2 is FQNEAQ. Trimming stripped 3 bases from V and 8 bases from J, with 10 bases between. The CDR3 coding sequence is TGTGCCAGCAGCTTTGGACAGACCGAAGCTTTCTTT. This encodes CASSFGQTEAFF.

Note on this clone: One end of the junction does not line up with germline, which may come from a read error. The sample holds other DNA sequences that translate to the same CDR3. The gene calls are TRBV27 and TRBJ2-7; D may match TRBD1 or TRBD2 (6 bases each). This CDR3 contains 16 residues. Germline assignment: CDR1 MNHEY and CDR2 SMNVEV (reference sequence). The CDR3 sequence is CASSLSGARSSYEQYF. As DNA, the CDR3 is TGTGCAAGCAGTTTATCGGGGGCGCGGAGCTCCTACGAGCAGTACTTC.

This sequence joins TRBV23-1 and TRBJ2-3; 7 bases fit TRBD1. TRBV23-1 belongs to the ORF category, with a function that is uncertain. V was clipped by 5 bases and J by 6 bases; unmatched bases: 5. This CDR3 is 13 amino acids long. In nucleotides, the CDR3 is TGCGCCAGCAGTAGACAGGGTTTGGATACGCAGTATTTT. Amino acids: CASSRQGLDTQYF.

The V call is TRBV5-6, the J call TRBJ2-5; D unclear. The CDR3 spans 12 residues. Germline CDR1 and CDR2: SGHDT and YYEEEE. V lost 4 bases and J 5 bases, leaving 9 bases between the germline ends. CDR3 loop: CASSDFRETQYF. CDR3 bases: TGTGCCAGCAGCGACTTTAGGGAGACCCAGTACTTC.

This chain joins TRBV5-5 and TRBJ1-5; TRBD1 matches at 9 bases. Germline lookup yields CDR1 SGHKS and CDR2 YYEKEE (reference sequence). The V segment lost 0 bases and the J segment 7 bases; nucleotides outside the gene matches: 5. This CDR3 is 15 amino acids long. CDR3 sequence reads: CASSLGDRERQPQHF. CDR3 bases: TGTGCCAGCAGCTTGGGGGACAGGGAGCGACAGCCCCAGCATTTT.

The chain is built from TRBV27 and TRBJ2-5; TRBD2 matches at 9 bases. The DNA matches TRBJ2-7 better at its end, which makes the J call doubtful. Germline lookup yields CDR1 MNHEY and CDR2 SMNVEV (reference sequence). CDR3 size: 15 residues. CDR3 sequence reads: CASSLLSGSQYEQYF. CDR3 bases: TGTGCCAGCAGTTTACTTAGCGGGAGTCAATACGAGCAGTACTTC.

The rearrangement uses TRBV9 and TRBJ2-3, with 16 bases lining up with TRBD2. Germline V gives CDR1 SGDLS, CDR2 YYNGEE. Trimming took 4 bases from V and 6 from J; bases not matched to a gene: 8. This CDR3 has 17 residues. The CDR3 region is CASSLGLAGGPGDTQYF. The CDR3 nucleotides read TGTGCCAGCAGCCTGGGACTAGCGGGAGGGCCGGGCGATACGCAGTATTTT.

The chain has TRBV6-5 and TRBJ2-3, with TRBD2 matching 8 bases. The CDR3 covers 15 residues. Germline V gene lookup returns CDR1 MNHEY and CDR2 SVGAGI. V lost 6 bases to trimming and J lost 5 bases; unmatched junction nucleotides: 10. DNA for the CDR3: TGTGCCAGCAGGCCTATAAGCGGGGGTCGAGATACGCAGTATTTT. This translates into CASRPISGGRDTQYF.

This chain uses TRBV30 with TRBJ1-4; 9 bases match TRBD1. This CDR3 is built from 12 residues. CDR1 is GTSNPN, CDR2 SVGIG, per germline (reference sequence). Unmatched junction bases numbered 3, after V lost 5 bases and J lost 8 bases. CDR3 DNA sequence: TGTGCCTGGGACAGGGGGAACGAAAAACTGTTTTTT. It encodes CAWDRGNEKLFF.

V usage is TRBV27 and J usage is TRBJ1-2; TRBD1 might be the D (5 bases). The CDR3 loop spans 15 amino acids. Trimming cost V 4 bases and J 8 bases, with 20 bases left between them. CDR1 MNHEY and CDR2 SMNVEV come from the germline V gene (reference sequence). In DNA, the CDR3 is TGTGCCAGCAGTTATTCAGACACAGGCCGTGGGGGCTACACCTTC. It translates to CASSYSDTGRGGYTF.

The chain links TRBV14 to TRBJ1-1; no clear D gene. The germline V and J ends were trimmed by 5 bases and 0 bases, with 7 bases remaining between them. Per the germline V gene, CDR1 is SGHDN and CDR2 is FVKESK. The CDR3 runs 13 residues. CDR3 residues: CASSYSLNTEAFF. The CDR3, as DNA: TGTGCCAGCAGCTACAGCTTGAACACTGAAGCTTTCTTT.

The chain carries TRBV2 and TRBJ1-2; 7 nucleotides match TRBD1. This CDR3 comprises 14 residues. Germline trimming cut 4 bases from V and 6 bases from J; bases unmatched to any gene: 8. Germline CDR1 reads SNHLY; CDR2 reads FYNNEI. The CDR3, as DNA: TGTGCCAGCAGTGTAATGGGCAGGGGGGATGGCTACACCTTC. Translated: CASSVMGRGDGYTF.